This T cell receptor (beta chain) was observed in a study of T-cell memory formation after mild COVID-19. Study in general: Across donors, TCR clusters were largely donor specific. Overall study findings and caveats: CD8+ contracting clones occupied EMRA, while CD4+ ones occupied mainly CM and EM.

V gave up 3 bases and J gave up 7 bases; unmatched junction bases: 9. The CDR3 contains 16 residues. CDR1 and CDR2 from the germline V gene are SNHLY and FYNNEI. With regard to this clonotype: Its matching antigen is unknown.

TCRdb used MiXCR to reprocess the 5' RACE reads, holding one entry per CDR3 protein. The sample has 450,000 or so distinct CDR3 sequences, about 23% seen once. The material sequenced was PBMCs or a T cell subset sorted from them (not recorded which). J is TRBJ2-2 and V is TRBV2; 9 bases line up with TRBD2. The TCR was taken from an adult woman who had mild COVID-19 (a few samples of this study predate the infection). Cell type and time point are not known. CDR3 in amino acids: CASSDSREGVFGELFF. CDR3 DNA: TGTGCCAGCAGTGACTCGCGGGAGGGCGTGTTCGGGGAGCTGTTTTTT.